This TCR beta chain was recorded in a study of blood T cell repertoires in COVID-19. Clones were read by immunoSEQ multiplex PCR, and TCRdb kept only the in-frame ones, dropping some. The table includes around 290,000 clones, more than 75% detected once. Participants reported their clinical history, and cohort assignment relied on those reports. This CDR3 has 11 residues. Trimming stripped 3 bases from V and 7 bases from J, with 6 bases between. CDR1 and CDR2 from the germline V gene are MDHEN and SYDVKM. V usage is TRBV28 and J usage is TRBJ2-5; D possibly corresponds to TRBD2 (5 bases). The source of this sequence is a woman aged 55-70 years in a cohort exposed to, infected with or recovered from COVID-19 (not recorded which). Sample: PBMCs or T cells enriched from blood (not recorded which). The CDR3 DNA follows: TGTGCCAGCAGTTTCGAGGGGACCCAGTACTTC. It codes for CASSFEGTQYF.